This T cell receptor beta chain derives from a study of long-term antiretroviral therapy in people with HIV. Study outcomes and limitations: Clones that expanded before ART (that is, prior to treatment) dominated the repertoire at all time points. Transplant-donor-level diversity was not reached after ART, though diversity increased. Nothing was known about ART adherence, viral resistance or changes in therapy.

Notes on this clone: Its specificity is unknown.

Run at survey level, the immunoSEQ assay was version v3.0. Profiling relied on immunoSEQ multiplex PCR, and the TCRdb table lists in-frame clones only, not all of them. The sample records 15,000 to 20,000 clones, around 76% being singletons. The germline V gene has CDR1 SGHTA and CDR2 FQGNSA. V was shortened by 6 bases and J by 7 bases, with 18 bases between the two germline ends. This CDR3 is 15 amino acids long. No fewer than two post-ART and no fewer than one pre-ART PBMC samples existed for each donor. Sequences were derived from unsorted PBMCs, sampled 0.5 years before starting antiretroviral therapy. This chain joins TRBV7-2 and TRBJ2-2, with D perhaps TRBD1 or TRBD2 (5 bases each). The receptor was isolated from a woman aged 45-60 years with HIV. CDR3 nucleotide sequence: TGTGCCAGCAGTCCCGGGACGGGATTAAGCGGGGAGCTGTTTTTT. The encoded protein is CASSPGTGLSGELFF.